This T cell receptor beta chain was retrieved from a study of blood T cell repertoires in COVID-19. About the research overall: COVID-19 samples, acute and convalescent, were from the United States, Italy and Spain. In each case, the material was cDNA or gDNA derived from T cells, B-cell-depleted T cells, or PBMCs.

Germline CDR1 MNHEY, CDR2 SVGAGI. CDR3 size: 13 residues. With 8 bases removed from V and 4 bases from J, the gap between germline ends came to 14 bases. Under the authors' procedure: Scientists estimated how many nucleated cells there were by amplifying reference gene primers. Measured with immunoSEQ multiplex PCR; TCRdb has only the in-frame clones, and not every one. V and J calls and clone size are copied from that table; D and trimming were computed from the DNA. Among over 25,000 clones listed, 85% were seen once. This sequence joins TRBV6-5 and TRBJ2-5; a possible D gene is TRBD1 (5 bases). Sequences were obtained from peripheral blood. This TCR derives from a woman aged 55-70 years with active COVID-19. In DNA, the CDR3 is TGTGCCAGCCGACTCAGGGAACCAGAGACCCAGTACTTC. It specifies CASRLREPETQYF.